The subject of this entry is one T cell receptor beta chain. Antigen specificity is unknown. These data originate in a study of CD8 T cells in ankylosing spondylitis. Using its own MiXCR run on the 5' RACE reads, TCRdb lists one record per CDR3 protein. The table has roughly 700,000 distinct CDR3 sequences, roughly 19% seen once. Findings of the study overall: What seemed typical of ankylosing spondylitis blood was a TCR beta motif built from several highly homologous variants.

V shed 5 bases, J shed 2 bases, and the junction held 7 bases outside the gene matches. The germline V gene encodes CDR1 DFQATT and CDR2 SNEGSKA (reference sequence). This CDR3 comprises 14 residues. The clonotype comes from a male donor with ankylosing spondylitis. The chain couples TRBV20-1 to TRBJ2-7; 9 bases line up with TRBD2. Source material: blood, either unsorted or a sorted T cell fraction (not recorded which). CDR3 amino acids: CSADSGGRTYEQYF. CDR3 coding DNA: TGCAGTGCTGACAGCGGGGGGAGGACCTACGAGCAGTACTTC.